This T cell receptor beta chain was sequenced in a study of blood T cell repertoires in COVID-19. Between the trimmed V and J ends, which lost 0 bases and 0 bases, there was a span of 10 bases. Germline V CDR1 and CDR2: SGHNT, YENEEA. The CDR3 is 16 residues long. The table came from immunoSEQ multiplex PCR; TCRdb's copy has only in-frame clones and leaves some out. The sample lists approximately 31,000 clones, approximately 93% occurring once. The clonotype comes from a man between 60 and 75 years old with acute or convalescent COVID-19. The chain couples TRBV11-3 to TRBJ2-3; the D gene is possibly TRBD2 (6 bases). Sequenced sample: peripheral blood. DNA of the CDR3: TGTGCCAGCAGCTTAGAGGGCGGGACCAGCACAGATACGCAGTATTTT. Protein sequence: CASSLEGGTSTDTQYF.